This entry lists 29 T cell receptor beta chains sequenced from one sample in a study of blood T cell repertoires in COVID-19. Generated by immunoSEQ multiplex PCR, the TCRdb table keeps only in-frame clones and is missing some. The sample shows around 100,000 clones, 75% to 90% of them seen only once. Sequences were obtained from peripheral blood. These receptor sequences come from a woman aged 55 to 70 with COVID-19, enrolled during active disease.

The chain couples TRBV10-2 to TRBJ1-6; the D is unclear. Trimming took 5 bases from V and 8 from J, leaving 7 bases between them. The CDR3 consists of 12 residues. Germline V gene data show CDR1 as WSHSY and CDR2 as SAAADI. The CDR3 DNA is TGCGCCAGCAGTTTTTCCGATTCACCCCTCCACTTT. It yields the protein CASSFSDSPLHF.

CDR3 bases: TGTGCCAGCAGTGAATCAGGGGGCGAGGCGAGCAATCAGCCCCAGCATTTT. Amino acids: CASSESGGEASNQPQHF. This chain links TRBV25-1 with TRBJ1-5; 8 positions match TRBD1. J lost 1 base, V lost 1 base, and 6 bases had no gene match. Per the germline V gene, CDR1 is MGHDK and CDR2 is SYGVNS. This CDR3 contains 17 residues. The full variable domain, in which reference TRBV25-1 and TRBJ1-5 provide the parts outside the CDR3, is EADIYQTPRYLVIGTGKKITLECSQTMGHDKMYWYQQDPGMELHLIHYSYGVNSTEKGDLSSESTVSRIRTEHFPLTLESARPSHTSQYLCASSESGGEASNQPQHFGDGTRLSIL.

The rearrangement joins TRBV25-1 to TRBJ2-7, with TRBD2 identical over 10 bases. CDR1 is MGHDK and CDR2 is SYGVNS in the germline V gene. The CDR3 covers 16 residues. J was trimmed by 2 bases and V by 7 bases; bases with no gene match: 11. CDR3 sequence (DNA): TGTGCCAGCAACGGCCTAGAAGCGGGGGGGGCCTACGAGCAGTACTTC. It translates to CASNGLEAGGAYEQYF.

The V call is TRBV6-1, the J call TRBJ2-2; 12 bases match TRBD2. Germline values: CDR1 MNHNS, CDR2 SASEGT. The CDR3 has 18 residues. Trimming removed 0 bases from V and 5 bases from J; junction bases left unmatched: 7. This CDR3 reads CASSEAWLAGGLTGELFF. In DNA form, the CDR3 reads TGTGCCAGCAGTGAAGCGTGGCTAGCGGGGGGGCTTACCGGGGAGCTGTTTTTT.

The table lists this clone with a few counts. The V gene is TRBV10-3, the J gene TRBJ2-3, with 8 bases lining up with TRBD2. CDR3 length: 16 amino acids. The J segment lost 1 base and the V segment lost 4 bases, leaving 7 bases of the junction unmatched. The V gene's germline CDR1 is ENHRY and CDR2 SYGVKD. CDR3 sequence (DNA): TGTGCCATCAGTGGGTCAGCGGGGGCCCGCACAGATACGCAGTATTTT. This sequence encodes CAISGSAGARTDTQYF.

This chain links TRBV6-5 with TRBJ1-3; D possibly corresponds to TRBD1 (5 bases). CDR1 is MNHEY and CDR2 is SVGAGI in the germline V gene. The CDR3 extends over 15 amino acids. V was cut by 6 bases and J by 4 bases, with 16 bases left in between. The CDR3 loop is CASRGGGARGNTIYF. The CDR3 bases are TGTGCCAGCAGAGGTGGAGGGGCTAGAGGAAACACCATATATTTT.

V and J are TRBV18 and TRBJ1-1; 7 bases align to TRBD1. V trimming: 4 bases; J trimming: 1 base; junction bases outside the gene matches: 6. The CDR3 length is 15 residues. CDR1 and CDR2 (germline): KGHSH, LQKENI. CDR3 loop: CASSQEGARNTEAFF. In nucleotides, the CDR3 is TGTGCCAGCTCACAGGAGGGGGCCCGGAACACTGAAGCTTTCTTT. The full variable domain, its missing parts supplied by reference TRBV18 and TRBJ1-1, is NAGVMQNPRHLVRRRGQEARLRCSPMKGHSHVYWYRQLPEEGLKFMVYLQKENIIDESGMPKERFSAEFPKEGPSILRIQQVVRGDSAAYFCASSQEGARNTEAFFGQGTRLTVV.

The chain combines TRBV6-2 or TRBV6-3 with TRBJ1-4; weak D call: TRBD1 (5 bases). Germline CDR1 MNHEY, CDR2 SVGEGT. CDR3 size: 14 residues. Trimming cost V 5 bases and J 12 bases, with 19 bases left between them. Written as DNA, the CDR3 is TGTGCCAGCAGTCCGAGTCCCGGGGGGATGGAACTGTTTTTT. Protein sequence: CASSPSPGGMELFF.

This rearrangement joins TRBV18 to TRBJ1-5, with no clear D. Germline-derived CDR1 and CDR2 are KGHSH and LQKENI. Trimming left V 2 bases short and J 2 bases short, with 13 bases between. The CDR3 is made up of 16 amino acids. The CDR3 reads CASSPLAGPGNQPQHF. The CDR3 DNA is TGTGCCAGCTCACCATTGGCGGGCCCGGGCAATCAGCCCCAGCATTTT. Drawing the rest from reference TRBV18 and TRBJ1-5, the complete variable domain is NAGVMQNPRHLVRRRGQEARLRCSPMKGHSHVYWYRQLPEEGLKFMVYLQKENIIDESGMPKERFSAEFPKEGPSILRIQQVVRGDSAAYFCASSPLAGPGNQPQHFGDGTRLSIL.

This chain links TRBV6-5 with TRBJ1-5, with 7 nucleotides matching TRBD1. Trimming took 7 bases from V and 1 from J; bases not matched to a gene: 4. The CDR3 has 14 amino acids. CDR1 and CDR2 (germline): MNHEY, SVGAGI. In DNA form, the CDR3 reads TGTGCCAGCACTCTCAGGGGGAGCAATCAGCCCCAGCATTTT. It specifies CASTLRGSNQPQHF.

V and J are TRBV5-4 and TRBJ1-4; TRBD1 matches 9 bases. The CDR3 has 15 amino acids. Germline trimming cut 6 bases from V and 7 bases from J; bases unmatched to any gene: 10. CDR1 and CDR2 (germline): SGHNT, YYREEE (reference sequence). The CDR3 region has the DNA TGTGCCAGCAAGACAGGGGGAGTTGGAAGTGAAAAACTGTTTTTT. Translation: CASKTGGVGSEKLFF.

J is TRBJ2-2 and V is TRBV4-2; 8 bases align to TRBD1. CDR3 length equals 15 residues. CDR1 and CDR2 from the germline V gene are LGHNA and YNFKEQ. The trim removed 6 bases at V and 2 bases at J, leaving 5 bases unmatched. The CDR3 DNA reads TGTGCCAGCAGGGGGGACAGGATTAACACCGGGGAGCTGTTTTTT. Protein product: CASRGDRINTGELFF.

This chain links TRBV6-6 with TRBJ1-5; possibly TRBD1 for D (5 bases). Trimming pared 2 bases from V and 2 bases from J, leaving 7 bases between. CDR1 MNHNY and CDR2 SVGAGI come from the germline V gene (reference sequence). This CDR3 has 14 residues. DNA of the CDR3: TGTGCCAGCAGTTACGGGGGGGGCAATCAGCCCCAGCATTTT. Translated, it gives CASSYGGGNQPQHF.

V usage is TRBV5-1 and J usage is TRBJ1-3; D call uncertain. V was trimmed by 1 base and J by 1 base, leaving 9 bases between them. The CDR3 has 15 residues. The V gene's germline CDR1 is SGHRS and CDR2 YFSETQ. The chain's CDR3 is CASSLLPVSGNTIYF. CDR3 nucleotide sequence: TGCGCCAGCAGCTTGTTGCCGGTATCTGGAAACACCATATATTTT. The variable domain in full, with the rest retrieved from reference TRBV5-1 and TRBJ1-3, is KAGVTQTPRYLIKTRGQQVTLSCSPISGHRSVSWYQQTPGQGLQFLFEYFSETQRNKGNFPGRFSGRQFSNSRSEMNVSTLELGDSALYLCASSLLPVSGNTIYFGEGSWLTVV.

The chain links TRBV4-2 to TRBJ2-7; 13 nucleotides align to TRBD2. V dropped 0 bases and J dropped 6; count of bases not matched to a gene: 5. Germline-derived CDR1 and CDR2 are LGHNA and YNFKEQ. The CDR3 totals 16 residues. The CDR3 nucleotides are TGTGCCAGCAGCCAAGATCGGGGACTAGCGGGGCTCGAGCAGTACTTC. It encodes CASSQDRGLAGLEQYF.

This clone occurred once. This sequence joins TRBV20-1 and TRBJ2-2; D possibly corresponds to TRBD1 (5 bases). V dropped 3 bases and J dropped 8 bases, with 7 bases sitting between them. Germline V gene sequence: CDR1 DFQATT, CDR2 SNEGSKA (reference sequence). The CDR3 runs to 11 residues. The CDR3 protein is CSARKGGELFF. Written as DNA, the CDR3 is TGCAGTGCTAGGAAGGGGGGGGAGCTGTTTTTT.

The chain couples TRBV29-1 to TRBJ2-1; 9 nucleotides align to TRBD1. V lost 6 bases, J lost 5 bases, and 11 bases stayed unmatched. Germline V gene data show CDR1 as SQVTM and CDR2 as ANQGSEA. The CDR3 totals 15 residues. The CDR3 sequence: CSVPGTGLIDNEQFF. The CDR3, as DNA: TGCAGCGTCCCCGGGACAGGGCTTATCGACAATGAGCAGTTCTTC.

This sequence joins TRBV19 and TRBJ2-1; 12 bases align to TRBD2. Per germline, CDR1 LNHDA and CDR2 SQIVND (reference sequence). The CDR3 has 14 residues. The trim removed 7 bases at V and 4 bases at J, leaving 2 bases unmatched. CDR3 nucleotides: TGTGCCAGTACCACTAGCGGGGGGTACAATGAGCAGTTCTTC. Encoded protein: CASTTSGGYNEQFF.

This clone appeared a single time. The V call is TRBV30, the J call TRBJ2-2; 8 nucleotides agree with TRBD2. The CDR3 spans 16 residues. The germline gives CDR1 GTSNPN, CDR2 SVGIG (reference sequence). With 7 bases clipped from V and 1 base from J, the junction kept 11 bases outside the gene matches. The CDR3: CASHLQRGRNTGELFF. CDR3 sequence (DNA): TGTGCCTCCCATCTGCAGCGGGGGCGGAACACCGGGGAGCTGTTTTTT.

To note about this clone: Different DNA sequences within this sample yield the same CDR3. J is TRBJ1-2 and V is TRBV5-6; D is perhaps TRBD1 (6 bases). This CDR3 comprises 13 residues. Trimming cost V 4 bases and J 2 bases, with 9 bases left between them. Germline CDR1 reads SGHDT; CDR2 reads YYEEEE. CDR3 residues: CASSPGQNYGYTF. The CDR3 DNA reads TGTGCCAGCAGCCCGGGACAAAACTATGGCTACACCTTC.

As to this clone: The same CDR3 also results from other DNA sequences found in this sample. The J gene is TRBJ1-1, the V gene TRBV11-2, with D possibly being TRBD1 (6 bases). CDR3 length: 14 amino acids. Germline V gene sequence: CDR1 SGHAT, CDR2 FQNNGV. The V gene lost 2 bases and the J gene lost 1 base, with 8 bases spanning the gap. In DNA, the CDR3 is TGTGCCAGCAGCTTACAGGGGCCGAACACTGAAGCTTTCTTT. It codes for CASSLQGPNTEAFF.

The V call is TRBV2, the J call TRBJ2-4, with TRBD1 as a possible D gene (6 bases). The CDR3 length is 14 residues. With 4 bases removed from V and 0 bases from J, the gap between germline ends came to 7 bases. Germline-derived CDR1 and CDR2 are SNHLY and FYNNEI. The CDR3 sequence is CASSGTVAKNIQYF. In DNA, the CDR3 is TGTGCCAGCAGTGGGACAGTAGCCAAAAACATTCAGTACTTC.

This chain connects TRBV3-1 (or the pseudogene TRBV3-2) to TRBJ2-7, with TRBD2 as a possible D gene (6 bases). V gave up 1 base and J gave up 3 bases, with 16 bases separating them. This CDR3 has 16 amino acids. CDR1 and CDR2 from the germline V gene are LGHDT and YNNKEL (reference sequence). The CDR3 loop reads CASSQASRDLSYEQYF. In DNA, the CDR3 is TGTGCCAGCAGCCAAGCTTCCCGGGACTTAAGCTACGAGCAGTACTTC.

V and J are TRBV6-5 and TRBJ1-5; D is possibly TRBD1 (6 bases). The V gene lost 3 bases and the J gene lost 3 bases, with 9 bases spanning the gap. CDR3 size: 14 residues. CDR1 is MNHEY and CDR2 is SVGAGI in the germline V gene. CDR3 DNA: TGTGCCAGCAGTTATCGACAGGTCAATCAGCCCCAGCATTTT. Residues: CASSYRQVNQPQHF.

The CDR3 sequence: CASSLPGQGAREQYF. In nucleotides, the CDR3 is TGTGCCAGCAGCCTTCCGGGACAGGGGGCGAGGGAGCAGTACTTC. The chain carries TRBV5-5 and TRBJ2-7; 12 positions agree with TRBD1. Per germline, CDR1 SGHKS and CDR2 YYEKEE (reference sequence). Trimming took 4 bases from V and 7 from J; bases not matched to a gene: 9. The CDR3 has 15 residues.

This chain connects TRBV11-2 to TRBJ2-7, with 8 nucleotides matching TRBD1. The V gene end was trimmed by 2 bases and the J gene end by 11 bases; junction bases not matched to a gene: 14. The germline gives CDR1 SGHAT, CDR2 FQNNGV. The CDR3 consists of 15 residues. CDR3: CASSLTGTGLTGEYF. CDR3 coding DNA: TGTGCCAGCAGCTTAACCGGGACAGGTCTAACTGGGGAGTACTTC. The full variable domain, its missing parts supplied by reference TRBV11-2 and TRBJ2-7, is EAGVAQSPRYKIIEKRQSVAFWCNPISGHATLYWYQQILGQGPKLLIQFQNNGVVDDSQLPKDRFSAERLKGVDSTLKIQPAKLEDSAVYLCASSLTGTGLTGEYFGPGTRLTVT.

This clone is a singleton in its sample. The CDR3 nucleotides are TGCGCCAGCAGCGGGACTAGCGGGCTCTCCGCGAACACCGGGGAGCTGTTTTTT. Protein product: CASSGTSGLSANTGELFF. The chain carries TRBV10-2 and TRBJ2-2, with 12 nucleotides matching TRBD2. The J segment lost 0 bases and the V segment lost 6 bases, leaving 8 bases of the junction unmatched. Germline lookup yields CDR1 WSHSY and CDR2 SAAADI. The CDR3 totals 18 residues.

The J gene is TRBJ2-5, the V gene TRBV4-2; D is uncertain. Per germline, CDR1 LGHNA and CDR2 YNFKEQ. The CDR3 totals 14 residues. Between the trimmed V and J ends, which lost 0 bases and 5 bases, there was a span of 10 bases. CDR3 in amino acids: CASSQDRASETQYF. The CDR3 nucleotides read TGTGCCAGCAGCCAAGATCGCGCCTCGGAGACCCAGTACTTC.

The gene calls are TRBV30 and TRBJ2-3; D is possibly TRBD1 (5 bases). The CDR3 has 13 amino acids. Germline V gives CDR1 GTSNPN, CDR2 SVGIG (reference sequence). The ends were cut back, 0 bases at V and 3 bases at J, with 7 bases in the middle. CDR3 residues: CAWSVKGTDTQYF. The DNA for the CDR3 is TGTGCCTGGAGTGTGAAGGGGACAGATACGCAGTATTTT. The variable domain in full, completed from reference TRBV30 and TRBJ2-3, reads SQTIHQWPATLVQPVGSPLSLECTVEGTSNPNLYWYRQAAGRGLQLLFYSVGIGQISSEVPQNLSASRPQDRQFILSSKKLLLSDSGFYLCAWSVKGTDTQYFGPGTRLTVL.